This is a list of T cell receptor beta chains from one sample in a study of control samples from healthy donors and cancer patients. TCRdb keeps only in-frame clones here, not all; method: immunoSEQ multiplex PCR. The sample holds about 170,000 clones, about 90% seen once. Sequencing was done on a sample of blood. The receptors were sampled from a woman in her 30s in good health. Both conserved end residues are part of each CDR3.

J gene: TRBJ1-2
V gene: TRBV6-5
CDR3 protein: CASSLLGYTF

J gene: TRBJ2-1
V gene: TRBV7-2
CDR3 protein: CASSLVAKNEQFF

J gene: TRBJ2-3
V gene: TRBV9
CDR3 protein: CASSVLPSGRTDTQYF

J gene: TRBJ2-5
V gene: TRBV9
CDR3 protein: CASSVGSNRVLETQYF

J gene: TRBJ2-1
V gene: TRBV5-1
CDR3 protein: CASSRRMTSGTLNEQFF

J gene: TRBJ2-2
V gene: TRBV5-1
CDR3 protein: CASGSSSSGAQNTGELFF

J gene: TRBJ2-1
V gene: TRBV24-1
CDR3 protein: CATSGPGQIDNEQFF

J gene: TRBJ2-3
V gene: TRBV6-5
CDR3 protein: CASSTKIVDTQYF

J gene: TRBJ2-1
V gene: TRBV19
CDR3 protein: CATSWTGGNEQFF

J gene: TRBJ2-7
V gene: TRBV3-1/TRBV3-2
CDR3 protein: CASSQDLRDYEQYF

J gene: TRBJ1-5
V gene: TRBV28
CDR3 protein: CASSFGSQPQHF

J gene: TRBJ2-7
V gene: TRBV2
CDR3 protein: CASKTGTSSYEQYF

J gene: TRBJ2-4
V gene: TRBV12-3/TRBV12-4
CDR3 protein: CASSLASGNIQYF

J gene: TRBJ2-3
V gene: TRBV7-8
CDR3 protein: CASSPSRTVTTDTQYF

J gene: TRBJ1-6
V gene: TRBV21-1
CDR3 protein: CASSKGEGKSPLHF